This is a list of T cell receptor beta chains from one sample in a study of T cell responses to AZD1222 COVID-19 vaccine. Data came from immunoSEQ multiplex PCR; TCRdb stores just in-frame clones and leaves some out. The data hold about 160,000 clones, with roughly nine tenths observed a single time. Sample: peripheral blood, taken on day 0 of AZD1222 vaccination. The receptors originated from an adult in good health. Each CDR3 is given with its conserved first and last residue. The order of the fields is D gene, clone size, V gene, J gene, CDR3 DNA, CDR3 protein. A D gene is named only where the DNA matches it firmly. Size is omitted from some rows. Given values are once, few, many or a class for expanded clones.

D gene: -; clone size: -; V gene: TRBV28; J gene: TRBJ1-5; CDR3 DNA: TGTGCCAGCAGTTTGTTTGCCAGGGAATATCAGCCCCAGCATTTT; CDR3 protein: CASSLFAREYQPQHF
D gene: -; clone size: -; V gene: TRBV19; J gene: TRBJ2-5; CDR3 DNA: TGTGCCAGTAGTAGCGCGTTACAAGAGACCCAGTACTTC; CDR3 protein: CASSSALQETQYF
D gene: -; clone size: -; V gene: TRBV19; J gene: TRBJ1-5; CDR3 DNA: TGTGCCAGTAGTATTTTGCAGCGACGGGGGAATCAGCCCCAGCATTTT; CDR3 protein: CASSILQRRGNQPQHF
D gene: -; clone size: -; V gene: TRBV3-1/TRBV3-2; J gene: TRBJ2-7; CDR3 DNA: TGTGCCAGCAGCCAAGATGTGCAGTTCTCCTACGAGCAGTACTTC; CDR3 protein: CASSQDVQFSYEQYF
D gene: -; clone size: -; V gene: TRBV12-3/TRBV12-4; J gene: TRBJ1-1; CDR3 DNA: TGTGCCAGCCAAAACTCCGAGATCACTGAAGCTTTCTTT; CDR3 protein: CASQNSEITEAFF
D gene: TRBD1; clone size: -; V gene: TRBV5-1; J gene: TRBJ1-4; CDR3 DNA: TGCGCCAGCAGCATGACAGGGGGTGAGAATGAAAAACTGTTTTTT; CDR3 protein: CASSMTGGENEKLFF
D gene: TRBD1; clone size: -; V gene: TRBV5-1; J gene: TRBJ1-1; CDR3 DNA: TGCGCCAGCAGCTCTCCGGGACAGGGGAACACTGAAGCTTTCTTT; CDR3 protein: CASSSPGQGNTEAFF
D gene: -; clone size: -; V gene: TRBV3-1/TRBV3-2; J gene: TRBJ2-7; CDR3 DNA: TGTGCCAGCAGCCAAGGCGGGCGCGAGCAGTACTTC; CDR3 protein: CASSQGGREQYF
D gene: TRBD2; clone size: few; V gene: TRBV28; J gene: TRBJ2-3; CDR3 DNA: TGTGCCAGCACTGCTAGCGGGAGGGCGGGAGATACGCAGTATTTT; CDR3 protein: CASTASGRAGDTQYF
D gene: -; clone size: -; V gene: TRBV6-4; J gene: TRBJ1-5; CDR3 DNA: TGTGCCAGCAGTGAGGAGTGGGACATGGATCAGCCCCAGCATTTT; CDR3 protein: CASSEEWDMDQPQHF
D gene: -; clone size: -; V gene: TRBV19; J gene: TRBJ1-1; CDR3 DNA: TGTGCCAGTAGTATGGCGGGGGCAGGGAACACTGAAGCTTTCTTT; CDR3 protein: CASSMAGAGNTEAFF
D gene: TRBD1; clone size: once; V gene: TRBV4-1; J gene: TRBJ2-5; CDR3 DNA: TGCGCCAGCAGCCTATGGACAGGGCAAGAGACCCAGTACTTC; CDR3 protein: CASSLWTGQETQYF
D gene: -; clone size: -; V gene: TRBV7-3; J gene: TRBJ2-1; CDR3 DNA: TGTGCCAGCAGCAAGGTCGGAGGCTACAATGAGCAGTTCTTC; CDR3 protein: CASSKVGGYNEQFF
D gene: -; clone size: -; V gene: TRBV7-2; J gene: TRBJ2-7; CDR3 DNA: TGTGCCAGCAGCTTAGGTCGGACTGCCTACGAGCAGTACTTC; CDR3 protein: CASSLGRTAYEQYF
D gene: -; clone size: -; V gene: TRBV19; J gene: TRBJ1-1; CDR3 DNA: TGTGCCAGTAGCAATACAGGGCTTACCACTGAAGCTTTCTTT; CDR3 protein: CASSNTGLTTEAFF
D gene: -; clone size: -; V gene: TRBV10-3; J gene: TRBJ1-2; CDR3 DNA: TGTGCCATCAGTGACAGGGTTTTGAGAGGCTACACCTTC; CDR3 protein: CAISDRVLRGYTF
D gene: -; clone size: few; V gene: TRBV27; J gene: TRBJ2-7; CDR3 DNA: TGTGCCAGCAGTAGGGGGGGACCGCCCTACGAGCAGTACTTC; CDR3 protein: CASSRGGPPYEQYF
D gene: -; clone size: -; V gene: TRBV6-4; J gene: TRBJ1-1; CDR3 DNA: TGTGCCAGCAGTGACTGGGTCAGGGGCACTGAAGCTTTCTTT; CDR3 protein: CASSDWVRGTEAFF
D gene: -; clone size: -; V gene: TRBV4-3; J gene: TRBJ1-1; CDR3 DNA: TGCGCCAGCAGCCAAGATATGACGGACGGTGGGACTGAAGCTTTCTTT; CDR3 protein: CASSQDMTDGGTEAFF
D gene: TRBD2; clone size: once; V gene: TRBV4-1; J gene: TRBJ2-1; CDR3 DNA: TGCGCCAGCAGCCAGTCAGGACTAGCGGACTACAATGAGCAGTTCTTC; CDR3 protein: CASSQSGLADYNEQFF
D gene: TRBD2; clone size: -; V gene: TRBV4-1; J gene: TRBJ2-7; CDR3 DNA: TGCGCCAGCAGCCAAGAGAGGCGGGGGAGCTCCTACGAGCAGTACTTC; CDR3 protein: CASSQERRGSSYEQYF
D gene: -; clone size: -; V gene: TRBV29-1; J gene: TRBJ1-2; CDR3 DNA: TGCAGCGTTGATCTTCGGGGGAAAGCTAACTATGGCTACACCTTC; CDR3 protein: CSVDLRGKANYGYTF
D gene: -; clone size: -; V gene: TRBV5-1; J gene: TRBJ2-7; CDR3 DNA: TGCGCCAGCAGCTTGGGGGTAATCGGGGGAAGCTCCTACGAGCAGTACTTC; CDR3 protein: CASSLGVIGGSSYEQYF
D gene: -; clone size: -; V gene: TRBV15; J gene: TRBJ1-6; CDR3 DNA: TGTGCCACCAGCGGTAGCTCCTATAATTCACCCCTCCACTTT; CDR3 protein: CATSGSSYNSPLHF
D gene: -; clone size: few; V gene: TRBV5-8; J gene: TRBJ1-1; CDR3 DNA: TGTGCCAGCAGCTTTCTGCCCTCCTTGAACACTGAAGCTTTCTTT; CDR3 protein: CASSFLPSLNTEAFF
D gene: TRBD1; clone size: -; V gene: TRBV7-2; J gene: TRBJ1-1; CDR3 DNA: TGTGCCAGCAGCTTATCGTGGAGGGGGCGACTTTCCGTTGAAGCTTTCTTT; CDR3 protein: CASSLSWRGRLSVEAFF
D gene: -; clone size: once; V gene: TRBV6-6; J gene: TRBJ1-3; CDR3 DNA: TGTGCCAGCAGTTACTCAGGGAGCTCTGGAAACACCATATATTTT; CDR3 protein: CASSYSGSSGNTIYF
D gene: -; clone size: -; V gene: TRBV21-1; J gene: TRBJ1-2; CDR3 DNA: TGTGCCAGCAGCAAAGGCCCGACAGGGTTGCCTGGCTACACCTTC; CDR3 protein: CASSKGPTGLPGYTF
D gene: -; clone size: -; V gene: TRBV7-8; J gene: TRBJ1-5; CDR3 DNA: TGTGCCAGCAGCCAGTCAAAAGGGCAGACCCTAGGTAGCAATCAGCCCCAGCATTTT; CDR3 protein: CASSQSKGQTLGSNQPQHF
D gene: TRBD1; clone size: -; V gene: TRBV15; J gene: TRBJ1-6; CDR3 DNA: TGTGCCACCAGCAGAGATACCCAGGGGGCAGGAAATTCACCCCTCCACTTT; CDR3 protein: CATSRDTQGAGNSPLHF
D gene: TRBD1; clone size: -; V gene: TRBV9; J gene: TRBJ2-3; CDR3 DNA: TGTGCCAGCAGCGTAGCTGGGACAGGGACAGATACGCAGTATTTT; CDR3 protein: CASSVAGTGTDTQYF
D gene: -; clone size: -; V gene: TRBV11-2; J gene: TRBJ1-4; CDR3 DNA: TGTGCCAGCAGCCCCCTCGGGGCAACTAATGAAAAACTGTTTTTT; CDR3 protein: CASSPLGATNEKLFF
D gene: -; clone size: -; V gene: TRBV7-2; J gene: TRBJ2-5; CDR3 DNA: TGTGCCAGCAGCCCAGAGGTTCAAGCTCAAGAGACCCAGTACTTC; CDR3 protein: CASSPEVQAQETQYF
D gene: TRBD1; clone size: -; V gene: TRBV9; J gene: TRBJ2-7; CDR3 DNA: TGTGCCAGCAGCGCTCGGGACAGGGCTACCTACGAGCAGTACTTC; CDR3 protein: CASSARDRATYEQYF
D gene: TRBD1; clone size: -; V gene: TRBV19; J gene: TRBJ1-3; CDR3 DNA: TGTGCCAGTGGGGACAGGGGCGCCTCTGGAAACACCATATATTTT; CDR3 protein: CASGDRGASGNTIYF
D gene: -; clone size: -; V gene: TRBV7-8; J gene: TRBJ1-6; CDR3 DNA: TGTGCCAGCAGCTTAGACTTGTATAATTCACCCCTCCACTTT; CDR3 protein: CASSLDLYNSPLHF
D gene: -; clone size: -; V gene: TRBV19; J gene: TRBJ1-1; CDR3 DNA: TGTGCCAGTAGTATAGTGGTACAGATGCCCCGCGGAGCTTTCTTT; CDR3 protein: CASSIVVQMPRGAFF
D gene: TRBD2; clone size: -; V gene: TRBV30; J gene: TRBJ2-1; CDR3 DNA: TGTGCCTGTTTGACTACTAGCGGGACGAGCTACAATGAGCAGTTCTTC; CDR3 protein: CACLTTSGTSYNEQFF
D gene: TRBD1; clone size: -; V gene: TRBV15; J gene: TRBJ1-3; CDR3 DNA: TGTGCCACCAGCGGAGGGGGCCCCGGCTTCGGGGCGGTAAACACCATATATTTT; CDR3 protein: CATSGGGPGFGAVNTIYF
D gene: -; clone size: -; V gene: TRBV27; J gene: TRBJ2-3; CDR3 DNA: TGTGCCAGCCGATCCATGACCTCGGGCAGGGGAGCGGATACGCAGTATTTT; CDR3 protein: CASRSMTSGRGADTQYF
D gene: -; clone size: few; V gene: TRBV20-1; J gene: TRBJ2-7; CDR3 DNA: TGCAGTGCTAGTTCCGTGGGGTTAGCCTACGAGCAGTACTTC; CDR3 protein: CSASSVGLAYEQYF